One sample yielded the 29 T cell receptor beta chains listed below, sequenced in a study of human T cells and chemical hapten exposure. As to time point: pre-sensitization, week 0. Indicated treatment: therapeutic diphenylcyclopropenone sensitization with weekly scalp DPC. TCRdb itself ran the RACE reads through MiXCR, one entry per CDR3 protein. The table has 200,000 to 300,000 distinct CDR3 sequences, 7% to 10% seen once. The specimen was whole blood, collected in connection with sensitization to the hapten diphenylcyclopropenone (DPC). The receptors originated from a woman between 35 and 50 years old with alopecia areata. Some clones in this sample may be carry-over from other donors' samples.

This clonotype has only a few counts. The CDR3 is CASSRDRGPGNTIYF. The CDR3 DNA reads TGTGCCAGCAGCAGGGACAGGGGGCCGGGAAACACCATATATTTT. The chain links TRBV12-3 or TRBV12-4 to TRBJ1-3; TRBD1 aligns across 12 bases. The J segment lost 4 bases and the V segment lost 6 bases, leaving 4 bases of the junction unmatched. This CDR3 contains 15 residues.

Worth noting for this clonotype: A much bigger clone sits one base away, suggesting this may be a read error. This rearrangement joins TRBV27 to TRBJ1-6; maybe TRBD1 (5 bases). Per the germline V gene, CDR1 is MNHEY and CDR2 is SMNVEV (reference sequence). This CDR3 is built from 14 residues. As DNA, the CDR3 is TGTGCCAGCAGTTCCGGGACTTATACTTCACCCCTCCACTTT. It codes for CASSSGTYTSPLHF.

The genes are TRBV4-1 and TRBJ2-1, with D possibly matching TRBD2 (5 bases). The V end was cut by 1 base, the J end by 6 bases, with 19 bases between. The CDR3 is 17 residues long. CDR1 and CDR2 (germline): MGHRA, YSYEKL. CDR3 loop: CASSQGKARALLNEQFF. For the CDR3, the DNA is TGCGCCAGCAGCCAAGGAAAAGCGCGGGCCCTTCTCAATGAGCAGTTCTTC.

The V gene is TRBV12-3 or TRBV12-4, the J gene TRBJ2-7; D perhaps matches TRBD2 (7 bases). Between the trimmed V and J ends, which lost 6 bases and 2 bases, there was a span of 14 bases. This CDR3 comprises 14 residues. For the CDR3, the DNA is TGTGCCAGCAGCAAGGGGGAGGGGGCCTACGAGCAGTACTTC. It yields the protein CASSKGEGAYEQYF.

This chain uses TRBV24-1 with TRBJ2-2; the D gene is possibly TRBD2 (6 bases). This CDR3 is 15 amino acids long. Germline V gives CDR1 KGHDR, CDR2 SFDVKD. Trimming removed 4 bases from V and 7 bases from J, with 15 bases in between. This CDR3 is CATSDPSSSGGELFF. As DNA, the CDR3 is TGTGCCACCAGTGACCCAAGTAGTAGCGGCGGGGAGCTGTTTTTT.

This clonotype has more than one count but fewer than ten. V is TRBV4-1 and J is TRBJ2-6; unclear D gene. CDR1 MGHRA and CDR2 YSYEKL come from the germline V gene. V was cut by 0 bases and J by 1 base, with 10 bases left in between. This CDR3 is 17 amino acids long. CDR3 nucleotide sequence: TGCGCCAGCAGCCAAGAGGTTCCGGAATCTGGGGCCAACGTCCTGACTTTC. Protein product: CASSQEVPESGANVLTF.

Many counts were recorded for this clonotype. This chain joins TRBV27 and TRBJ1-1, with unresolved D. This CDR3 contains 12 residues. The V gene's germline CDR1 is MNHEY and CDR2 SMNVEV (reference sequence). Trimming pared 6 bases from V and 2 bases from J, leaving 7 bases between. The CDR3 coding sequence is TGTGCCAGCAGAGAGGATAACACTGAAGCTTTCTTT. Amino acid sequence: CASREDNTEAFF.

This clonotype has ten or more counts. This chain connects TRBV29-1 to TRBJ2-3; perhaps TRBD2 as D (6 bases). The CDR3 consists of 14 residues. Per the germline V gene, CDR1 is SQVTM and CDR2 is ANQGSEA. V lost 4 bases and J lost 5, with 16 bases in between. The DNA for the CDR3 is TGCAGCGTTGCTAGCTACGGGAGTAAAGATACGCAGTATTTT. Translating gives CSVASYGSKDTQYF.

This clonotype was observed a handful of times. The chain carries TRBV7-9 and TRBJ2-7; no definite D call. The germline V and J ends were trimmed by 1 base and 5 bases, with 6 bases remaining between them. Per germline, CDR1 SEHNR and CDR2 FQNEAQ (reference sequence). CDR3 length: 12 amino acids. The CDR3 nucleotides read TGTGCCAGCAGCTTAGAGCACCACGAGCAGTACTTC. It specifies CASSLEHHEQYF.

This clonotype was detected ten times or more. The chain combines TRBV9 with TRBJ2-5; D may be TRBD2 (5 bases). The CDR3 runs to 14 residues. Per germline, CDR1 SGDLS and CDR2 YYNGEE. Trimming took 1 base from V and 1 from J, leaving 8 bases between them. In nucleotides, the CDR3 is TGTGCCAGCAGCGTAACTGGACTCCAAGAGACCCAGTACTTC. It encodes CASSVTGLQETQYF.

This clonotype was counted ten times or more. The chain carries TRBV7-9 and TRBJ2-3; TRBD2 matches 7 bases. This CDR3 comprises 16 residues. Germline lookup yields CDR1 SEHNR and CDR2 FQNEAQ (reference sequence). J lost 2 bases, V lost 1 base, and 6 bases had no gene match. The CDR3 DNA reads TGTGCCAGCAGCTTAGTCGCGGGAGTCCCCACAGATACGCAGTATTTT. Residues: CASSLVAGVPTDTQYF.

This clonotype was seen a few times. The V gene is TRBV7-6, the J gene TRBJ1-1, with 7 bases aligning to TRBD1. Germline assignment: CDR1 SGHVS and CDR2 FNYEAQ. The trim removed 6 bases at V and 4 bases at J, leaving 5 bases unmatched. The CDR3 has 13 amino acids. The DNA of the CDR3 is TGTGCCAGCAGGGCACCAGGGGGCACTGAAGCTTTCTTT. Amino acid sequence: CASRAPGGTEAFF.

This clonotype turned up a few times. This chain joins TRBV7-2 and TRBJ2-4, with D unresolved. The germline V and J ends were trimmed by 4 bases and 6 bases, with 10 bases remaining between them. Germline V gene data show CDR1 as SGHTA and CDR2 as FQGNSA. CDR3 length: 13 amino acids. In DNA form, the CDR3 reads TGTGCCAGCAGCTCCAGGACGGGAAACATTCAGTACTTC. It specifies CASSSRTGNIQYF.

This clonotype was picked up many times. The CDR3 nucleotides are TGTGCCAGCAGGGACCTCCCCAGTGAGCAGTTCTTC. This sequence encodes CASRDLPSEQFF. This sequence joins TRBV6-6 and TRBJ2-1, with D unclear. Trimming removed 6 bases from V and 9 bases from J, with 12 bases in between. The CDR3 is made up of 12 amino acids. Germline CDR1 is MNHNY and CDR2 is SVGAGI (reference sequence).

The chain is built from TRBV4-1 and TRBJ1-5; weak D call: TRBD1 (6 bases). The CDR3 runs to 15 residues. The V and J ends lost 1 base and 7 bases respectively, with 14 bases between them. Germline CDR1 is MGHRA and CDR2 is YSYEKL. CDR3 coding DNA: TGCGCCAGCAGCCAAGGGACAGACCGAGGGCAGCCCCAGCATTTT. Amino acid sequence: CASSQGTDRGQPQHF.

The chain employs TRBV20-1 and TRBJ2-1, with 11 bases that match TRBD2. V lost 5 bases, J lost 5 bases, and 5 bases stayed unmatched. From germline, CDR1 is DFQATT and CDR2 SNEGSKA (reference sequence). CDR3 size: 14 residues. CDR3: CSALAGGPDNEQFF. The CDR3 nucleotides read TGCAGTGCTTTAGCGGGAGGGCCCGACAATGAGCAGTTCTTC.

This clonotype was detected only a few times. The CDR3, as DNA: TGCAGCGTTGCTCAGGGGGCTAGTCAGCCCCAGCATTTT. Translation gives CSVAQGASQPQHF. The rearrangement links TRBV29-1 to TRBJ1-5; the match to TRBD1 covers 8 bases. Germline V lookup: CDR1 SQVTM, CDR2 ANQGSEA. This CDR3 contains 13 residues. J lost 6 bases, V lost 4 bases, and 5 bases had no gene match.

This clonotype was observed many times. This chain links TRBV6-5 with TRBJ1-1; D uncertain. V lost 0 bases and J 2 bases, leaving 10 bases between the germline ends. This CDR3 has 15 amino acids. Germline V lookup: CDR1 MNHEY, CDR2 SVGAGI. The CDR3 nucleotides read TGTGCCAGCAGTTACTCGTTTGGCAGCAACACTGAAGCTTTCTTT. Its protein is CASSYSFGSNTEAFF.

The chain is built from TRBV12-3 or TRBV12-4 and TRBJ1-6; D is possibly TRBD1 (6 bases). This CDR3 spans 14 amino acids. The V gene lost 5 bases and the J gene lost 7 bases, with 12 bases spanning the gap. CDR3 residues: CASSRETGNSPLHF. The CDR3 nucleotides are TGTGCCAGCAGTCGCGAAACAGGGAATTCACCCCTCCACTTT.

The CDR3 nucleotides are TGCAGCGTGGAATTCAGGGAAGACACTGAAGCTTTCTTT. Translation gives CSVEFREDTEAFF. The chain is built from TRBV29-1 and TRBJ1-1, with a weak D call TRBD1 (5 bases). This CDR3 contains 13 residues. Per the germline V gene, CDR1 is SQVTM and CDR2 is ANQGSEA. Trimming left V 6 bases short and J 3 bases short, with 14 bases between.

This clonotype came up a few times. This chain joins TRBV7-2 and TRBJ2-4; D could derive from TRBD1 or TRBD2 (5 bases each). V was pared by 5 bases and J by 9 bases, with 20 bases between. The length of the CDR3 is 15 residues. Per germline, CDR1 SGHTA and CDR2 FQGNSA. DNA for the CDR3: TGTGCCAGCAGCCCCGGGACGTCTGGATTCGGCATTCAGTACTTC. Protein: CASSPGTSGFGIQYF.

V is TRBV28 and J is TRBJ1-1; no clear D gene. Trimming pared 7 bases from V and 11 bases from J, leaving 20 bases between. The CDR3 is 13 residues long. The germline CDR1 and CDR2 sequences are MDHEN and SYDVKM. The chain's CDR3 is CASTPGSESTAFF. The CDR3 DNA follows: TGTGCCAGCACCCCTGGTAGCGAGTCTACGGCTTTCTTT. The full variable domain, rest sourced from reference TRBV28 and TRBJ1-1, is DVKVTQSSRYLVKRTGEKVFLECVQDMDHENMFWYRQDPGLGLRLIYFSYDVKMKEKGDIPEGYSVSREKKERFSLILESASTNQTSMYLCASTPGSESTAFFGQGTRLTVV.

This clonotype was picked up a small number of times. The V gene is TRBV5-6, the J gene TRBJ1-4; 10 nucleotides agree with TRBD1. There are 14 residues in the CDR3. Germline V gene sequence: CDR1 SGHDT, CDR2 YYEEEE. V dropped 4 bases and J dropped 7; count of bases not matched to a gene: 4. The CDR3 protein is CASSRDRGSEKLFF. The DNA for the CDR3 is TGTGCCAGCAGCCGGGACAGGGGAAGTGAAAAACTGTTTTTT. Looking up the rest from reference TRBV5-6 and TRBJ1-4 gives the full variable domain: DAGVTQSPTHLIKTRGQQVTLRCSPKSGHDTVSWYQQALGQGPQFIFQYYEEEERQRGNFPDRFSGHQFPNYSSELNVNALLLGDSALYLCASSRDRGSEKLFFGSGTQLSVL.

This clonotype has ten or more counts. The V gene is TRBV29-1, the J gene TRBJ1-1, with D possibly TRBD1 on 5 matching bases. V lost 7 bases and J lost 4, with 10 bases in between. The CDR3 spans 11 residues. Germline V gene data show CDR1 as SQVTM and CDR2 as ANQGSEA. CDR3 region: CSARDSTEAFF. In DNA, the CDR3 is TGCAGCGCCCGGGACTCCACTGAAGCTTTCTTT.

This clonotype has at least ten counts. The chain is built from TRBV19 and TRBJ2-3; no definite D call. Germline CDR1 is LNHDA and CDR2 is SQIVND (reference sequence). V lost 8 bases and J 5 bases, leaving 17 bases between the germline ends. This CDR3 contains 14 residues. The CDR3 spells CASSPFWEKDTQYF. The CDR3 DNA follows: TGTGCCAGTTCTCCTTTCTGGGAAAAAGATACGCAGTATTTT. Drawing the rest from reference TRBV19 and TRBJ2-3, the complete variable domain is DGGITQSPKYLFRKEGQNVTLSCEQNLNHDAMYWYRQDPGQGLRLIYYSQIVNDFQKGDIAEGYSVSREKKESFPLTVTSAQKNPTAFYLCASSPFWEKDTQYFGPGTRLTVL.

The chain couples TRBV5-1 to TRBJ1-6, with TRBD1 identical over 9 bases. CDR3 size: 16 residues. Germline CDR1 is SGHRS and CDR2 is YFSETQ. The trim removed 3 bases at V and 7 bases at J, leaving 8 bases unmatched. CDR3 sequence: CASSSTAGTGNSPLHF. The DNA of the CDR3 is TGCGCCAGCAGCTCGACAGCCGGGACAGGGAATTCACCCCTCCACTTT.

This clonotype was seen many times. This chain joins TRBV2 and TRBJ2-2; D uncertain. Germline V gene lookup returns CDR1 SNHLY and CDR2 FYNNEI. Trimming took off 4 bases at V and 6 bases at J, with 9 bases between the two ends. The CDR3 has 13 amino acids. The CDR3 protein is CASSVGKAGELFF. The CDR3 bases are TGTGCCAGCAGTGTGGGGAAAGCCGGGGAGCTGTTTTTT.

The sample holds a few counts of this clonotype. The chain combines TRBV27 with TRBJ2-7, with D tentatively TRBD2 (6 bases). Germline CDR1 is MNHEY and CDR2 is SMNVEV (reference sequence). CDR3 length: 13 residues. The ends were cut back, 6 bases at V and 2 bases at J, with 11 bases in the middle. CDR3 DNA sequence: TGTGCCAGCAGGCGGGGTCCCCCCTACGAGCAGTACTTC. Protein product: CASRRGPPYEQYF.

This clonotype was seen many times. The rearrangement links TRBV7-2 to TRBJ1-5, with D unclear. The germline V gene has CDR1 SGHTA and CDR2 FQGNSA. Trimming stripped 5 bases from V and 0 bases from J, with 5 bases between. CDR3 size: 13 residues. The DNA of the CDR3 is TGTGCCAGCAGCCCCTTTAGCAATCAGCCCCAGCATTTT. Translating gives CASSPFSNQPQHF.